The rows below give T cell receptor beta chains drawn from one sample of a study of monozygotic twins with inflammatory bowel disease. TCRdb re-called the 5' RACE reads and catalogs CDR3 proteins one per entry, DNA excluded. The data show around 210,000 distinct CDR3 sequences, and the top ten clones hold 7.5% to 8%. The sample was blood. All receptors derive from a human donor with ulcerative colitis or Crohn's disease, or a healthy co-twin of an affected twin (not recorded which). Both conserved end residues are part of each CDR3.

v_call: TRBV3-1; j_call: TRBJ2-1; cdr3_aa: CASSQPLEDEQFF
v_call: TRBV7-9; j_call: TRBJ2-7; cdr3_aa: CASSPTWAGYEQYF
v_call: TRBV7-9; j_call: TRBJ1-6; cdr3_aa: CASSLDDRQNSPLHF
v_call: TRBV2; j_call: TRBJ1-1; cdr3_aa: CASSVIQARIEAFF
v_call: TRBV5-6; j_call: TRBJ2-7; cdr3_aa: CASSPTGVSAEQYF
v_call: TRBV6-2/TRBV6-3; j_call: TRBJ1-5; cdr3_aa: CASSEVTPYNQPQHF
v_call: TRBV30; j_call: TRBJ2-2; cdr3_aa: CAWSPGGPGELFF
v_call: TRBV28; j_call: TRBJ2-5; cdr3_aa: CASSRQGSETQYF
v_call: TRBV30; j_call: TRBJ2-1; cdr3_aa: CAWTSGSGTYNEQFF
v_call: TRBV5-5; j_call: TRBJ1-2; cdr3_aa: CASSLLVRANYGYTF
v_call: TRBV11-1; j_call: TRBJ2-7; cdr3_aa: CASSYTRGLVSYEQYF
v_call: TRBV5-1; j_call: TRBJ2-4; cdr3_aa: CANSLEGWDKNIQYF
v_call: TRBV12-3/TRBV12-4; j_call: TRBJ2-7; cdr3_aa: CASSLTGGLPSNEQYF
v_call: TRBV5-1; j_call: TRBJ2-1; cdr3_aa: CASSFQSRGHNEQFF
v_call: TRBV20-1; j_call: TRBJ2-3; cdr3_aa: CSAPTSADTQYF
v_call: TRBV7-2; j_call: TRBJ2-7; cdr3_aa: CASSSHRGPYEQYF
v_call: TRBV28; j_call: TRBJ1-5; cdr3_aa: CASSLGQPGNQPQHF
v_call: TRBV20-1; j_call: TRBJ2-3; cdr3_aa: CSASFPGQGADTQYF
v_call: TRBV20-1; j_call: TRBJ2-3; cdr3_aa: CSARAQRGAGDTQYF
v_call: TRBV15; j_call: TRBJ2-3; cdr3_aa: CATSFGLAGGPDTQYF
v_call: TRBV5-1; j_call: TRBJ1-1; cdr3_aa: CASSLSGGQGFYTEAFF
v_call: TRBV5-1; j_call: TRBJ2-1; cdr3_aa: CASSPPGQPYNEQFF
v_call: TRBV20-1; j_call: TRBJ2-1; cdr3_aa: CSARDLTLAFYNEQFF
v_call: TRBV27; j_call: TRBJ1-6; cdr3_aa: CASSFREHNSPLHF
v_call: TRBV6-2/TRBV6-3; j_call: TRBJ1-1; cdr3_aa: CASSYWVNTEAFF
v_call: TRBV4-1; j_call: TRBJ2-7; cdr3_aa: CASSQGSAGHYEQYF
v_call: TRBV4-1; j_call: TRBJ1-2; cdr3_aa: CASSQESTFYGYTF
v_call: TRBV5-4; j_call: TRBJ2-3; cdr3_aa: CASSRGVGTDTQYF
v_call: TRBV2; j_call: TRBJ2-3; cdr3_aa: CASRSRPLSTDTQYF
v_call: TRBV19; j_call: TRBJ1-4; cdr3_aa: CASSPTHPTPEKLFF
v_call: TRBV4-3; j_call: TRBJ2-3; cdr3_aa: CASSPQDRGSTDTQYF
v_call: TRBV10-3; j_call: TRBJ2-5; cdr3_aa: CAISESNRGGNFQETQYF
v_call: TRBV27; j_call: TRBJ2-4; cdr3_aa: CASSLGGPKNIQYF
v_call: TRBV7-3; j_call: TRBJ2-1; cdr3_aa: CASSLTPLAGNEQFF
v_call: TRBV6-5; j_call: TRBJ2-1; cdr3_aa: CASRPGLAGGDEQFF
v_call: TRBV5-6; j_call: TRBJ2-1; cdr3_aa: CASRSTGTSGIYEQFF
v_call: TRBV27; j_call: TRBJ1-5; cdr3_aa: CASSLEGAGPQHF
v_call: TRBV7-2; j_call: TRBJ2-3; cdr3_aa: CASSLGQVLVDTQYF
v_call: TRBV20-1; j_call: TRBJ1-1; cdr3_aa: CSATGGLGTEAFF
v_call: TRBV5-5; j_call: TRBJ1-3; cdr3_aa: CASSLNAAPSGNTIYF
v_call: TRBV6-1; j_call: TRBJ1-1; cdr3_aa: CASSEIRNRGPEAFF
v_call: TRBV6-1; j_call: TRBJ1-5; cdr3_aa: CASNPRYAASNQPQHF
v_call: TRBV4-1; j_call: TRBJ1-2; cdr3_aa: CASSQGLDRVGGYTF
v_call: TRBV5-6; j_call: TRBJ1-1; cdr3_aa: CASSLVSQMNTEAFF
v_call: TRBV7-2; j_call: TRBJ2-1; cdr3_aa: CASLAGITYNEQFF
v_call: TRBV20-1; j_call: TRBJ1-6; cdr3_aa: CSARSDRKTSPLHF
v_call: TRBV20-1; j_call: TRBJ1-2; cdr3_aa: CSARDNSRPDPFYGYTF
v_call: TRBV12-3/TRBV12-4; j_call: TRBJ1-1; cdr3_aa: CASRQQQSNTEAFF
v_call: TRBV5-1; j_call: TRBJ2-2; cdr3_aa: CASSLELAGETGELFF